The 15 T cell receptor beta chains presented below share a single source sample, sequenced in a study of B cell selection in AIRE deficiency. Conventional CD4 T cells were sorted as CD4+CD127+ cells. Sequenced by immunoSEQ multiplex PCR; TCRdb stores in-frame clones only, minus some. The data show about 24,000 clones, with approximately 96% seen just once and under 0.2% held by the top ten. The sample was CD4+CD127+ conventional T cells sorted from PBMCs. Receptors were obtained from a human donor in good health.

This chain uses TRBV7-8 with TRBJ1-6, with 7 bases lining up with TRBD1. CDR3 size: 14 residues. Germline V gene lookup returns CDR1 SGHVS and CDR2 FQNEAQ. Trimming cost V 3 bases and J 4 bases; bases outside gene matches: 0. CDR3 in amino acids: CASSLTGYNSPLHF. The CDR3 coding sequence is TGTGCCAGCAGCTTGACAGGGTATAATTCACCCCTCCACTTT. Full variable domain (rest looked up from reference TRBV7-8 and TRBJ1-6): GAGVSQSPRYKVAKRGQDVALRCDPISGHVSLFWYQQALGQGPEFLTYFQNEAQLDKSGLPSDRFFAERPEGSVSTLKIQRTQQEDSAVYLCASSLTGYNSPLHFGNGTRLTVT.

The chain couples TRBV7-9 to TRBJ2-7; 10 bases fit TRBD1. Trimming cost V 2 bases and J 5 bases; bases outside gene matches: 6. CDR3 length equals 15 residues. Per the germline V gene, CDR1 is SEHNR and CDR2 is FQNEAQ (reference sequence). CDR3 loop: CASSLRATGGDEQYF. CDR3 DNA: TGTGCCAGCAGCTTAAGGGCGACAGGGGGCGACGAGCAGTACTTC.

CDR3 sequence: CASSFPTVLIGGYTF. The CDR3 DNA is TGTGCCAGCAGCTTCCCGACAGTTCTAATAGGTGGCTACACCTTC. The chain carries TRBV7-9 and TRBJ1-2; D might be TRBD1 (5 bases). Trimming removed 3 bases at V and 7 bases at J, with 18 bases between. The CDR3 consists of 15 residues. CDR1 and CDR2 from the germline V gene are SEHNR and FQNEAQ (reference sequence).

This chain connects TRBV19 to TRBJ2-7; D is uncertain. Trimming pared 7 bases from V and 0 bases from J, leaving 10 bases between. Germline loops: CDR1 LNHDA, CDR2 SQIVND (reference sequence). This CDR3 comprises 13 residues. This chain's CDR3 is CASKAAGSYEQYF. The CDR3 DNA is TGTGCCAGTAAGGCCGCTGGCTCCTACGAGCAGTACTTC.

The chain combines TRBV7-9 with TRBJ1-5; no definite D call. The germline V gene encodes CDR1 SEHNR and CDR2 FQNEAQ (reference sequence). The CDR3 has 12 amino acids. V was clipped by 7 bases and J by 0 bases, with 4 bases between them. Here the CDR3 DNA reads TGTGCCAGCACCAGTAGCAATCAGCCCCAGCATTTT. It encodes CASTSSNQPQHF.

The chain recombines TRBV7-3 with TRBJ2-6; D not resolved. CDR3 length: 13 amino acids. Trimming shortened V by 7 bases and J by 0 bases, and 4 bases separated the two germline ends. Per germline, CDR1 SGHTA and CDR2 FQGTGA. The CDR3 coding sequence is TGTGCCAGCAAGGGCTCTGGGGCCAACGTCCTGACTTTC. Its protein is CASKGSGANVLTF.

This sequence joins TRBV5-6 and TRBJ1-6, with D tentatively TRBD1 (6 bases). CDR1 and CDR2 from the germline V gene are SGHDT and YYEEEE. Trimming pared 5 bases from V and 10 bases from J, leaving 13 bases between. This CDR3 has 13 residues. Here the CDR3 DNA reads TGTGCCAGCAGTCCCGGACAGATCTCACCCCTCCACTTT. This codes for CASSPGQISPLHF.

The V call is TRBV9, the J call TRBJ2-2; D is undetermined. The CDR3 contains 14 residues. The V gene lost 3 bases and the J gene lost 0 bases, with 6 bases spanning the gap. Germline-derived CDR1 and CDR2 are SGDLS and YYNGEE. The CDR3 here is CASSEDANTGELFF. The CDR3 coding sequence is TGTGCCAGCAGCGAGGACGCGAACACCGGGGAGCTGTTTTTT.

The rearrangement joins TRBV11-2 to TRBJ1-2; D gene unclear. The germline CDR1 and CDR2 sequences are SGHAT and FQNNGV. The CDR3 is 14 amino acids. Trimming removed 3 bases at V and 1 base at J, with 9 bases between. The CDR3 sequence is CASSFASSNYGYTF. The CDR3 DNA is TGTGCCAGCAGCTTTGCATCCAGTAACTATGGCTACACCTTC.

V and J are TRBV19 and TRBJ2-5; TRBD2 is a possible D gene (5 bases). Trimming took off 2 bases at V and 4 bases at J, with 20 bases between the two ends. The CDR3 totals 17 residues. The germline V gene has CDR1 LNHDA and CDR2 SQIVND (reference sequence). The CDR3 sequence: CASSIYWRAGPGETQYF. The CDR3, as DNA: TGTGCCAGTAGTATATACTGGCGGGCGGGCCCCGGAGAGACCCAGTACTTC.

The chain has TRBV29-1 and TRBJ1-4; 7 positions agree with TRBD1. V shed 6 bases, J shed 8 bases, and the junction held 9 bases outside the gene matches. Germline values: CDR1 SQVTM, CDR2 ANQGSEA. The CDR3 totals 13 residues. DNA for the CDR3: TGCAGCGTGGCCAAGGGACAGTCCGAAAAACTGTTTTTT. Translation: CSVAKGQSEKLFF.

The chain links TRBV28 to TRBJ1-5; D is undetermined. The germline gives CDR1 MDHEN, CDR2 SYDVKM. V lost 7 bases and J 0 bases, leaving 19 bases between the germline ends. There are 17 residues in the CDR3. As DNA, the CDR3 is TGTGCCAGCATAGCCGGGTCCCTATTATATAGCAATCAGCCCCAGCATTTT. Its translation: CASIAGSLLYSNQPQHF. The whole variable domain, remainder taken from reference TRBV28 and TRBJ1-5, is DVKVTQSSRYLVKRTGEKVFLECVQDMDHENMFWYRQDPGLGLRLIYFSYDVKMKEKGDIPEGYSVSREKKERFSLILESASTNQTSMYLCASIAGSLLYSNQPQHFGDGTRLSIL.

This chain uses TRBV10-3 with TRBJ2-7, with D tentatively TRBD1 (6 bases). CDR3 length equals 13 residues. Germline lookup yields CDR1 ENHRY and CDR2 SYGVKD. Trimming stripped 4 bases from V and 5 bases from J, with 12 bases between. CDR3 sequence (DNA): TGTGCCATCAGTGCACAGGGTAGAAACGAGCAGTACTTC. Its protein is CAISAQGRNEQYF.

The CDR3 is CASSSREGAGNQPQHF. The CDR3 DNA reads as TGTGCCAGCAGCTCCAGGGAGGGGGCGGGCAATCAGCCCCAGCATTTT. The chain uses TRBV7-9 and TRBJ1-5, with 7 bases identical to TRBD1. Trimming at V came to 4 bases and at J to 2 bases, leaving 8 bases not matched to a gene. This CDR3 contains 16 residues. Germline V gives CDR1 SEHNR, CDR2 FQNEAQ (reference sequence).

The CDR3 DNA sequence: TGTGCCAGCAGCGTTTCAACGGGTCAAGAGACCCAGTACTTC. It codes for CASSVSTGQETQYF. The genes are TRBV9 and TRBJ2-5; D is unclear. The length of the CDR3 is 14 residues. In germline, CDR1 is SGDLS, CDR2 YYNGEE. The ends were cut back, 2 bases at V and 2 bases at J, with 10 bases in the middle.